What follows describes a single TCR beta chain. Its antigen is as yet unknown. This sample stems from a study of T cells after yellow fever vaccination. Findings and limits, study-wide: Boosting was followed by the reappearance of most primary-vaccination clones (around 95% CD4, about 90% CD8).

One entry per CDR3 protein results from TCRdb running MiXCR on the 5' RACE reads. The table lists some 670,000 distinct CDR3 sequences, roughly an eighth of them singletons. Per the germline V gene, CDR1 is ENHRY and CDR2 is SYGVKD. V was pared by 11 bases and J by 0 bases, with 11 bases between. The length of the CDR3 is 12 residues. The TCR comes from a man in his thirties or forties who received the YFV17D yellow fever vaccine. Here the sequenced sample was PBMCs, taken on the day of the yellow fever booster vaccination. The chain recombines TRBV10-3 with TRBJ2-7; perhaps TRBD1 as D (5 bases). For the CDR3, the DNA is TGTGCCTCAGGGTCCAGCTCCTACGAGCAGTACTTC. This encodes CASGSSSYEQYF.